This passage covers 29 T cell receptor beta chains from one sample sequenced in a study of T cells after yellow fever vaccination. TCRdb re-derived calls from the 5' RACE reads in MiXCR, one entry per CDR3 protein. The sample has hundreds of thousands of distinct CDR3 sequences, about 13% seen once. This specimen consisted of PBMCs, obtained on the day of the yellow fever booster vaccination. The receptors here all came from a man younger than 45 who received the YFV17D yellow fever vaccine.

This clonotype was detected a few times. V is TRBV6-2 or TRBV6-3 and J is TRBJ2-5; D is undetermined. The CDR3 contains 13 residues. CDR1 and CDR2 from the germline V gene are MNHEY and SVGEGT. V was clipped by 6 bases and J by 5 bases, with 13 bases between them. CDR3: CASSPDNPETQYF. CDR3 bases: TGTGCCAGCAGCCCCGACAATCCGGAGACCCAGTACTTC.

At least ten counts were recorded for this clonotype. V usage is TRBV6-5 and J usage is TRBJ1-6; no reliable D call. Germline CDR1 reads MNHEY; CDR2 reads SVGAGI. The CDR3 length is 16 residues. The ends were cut back, 0 bases at V and 10 bases at J, with 16 bases in the middle. The CDR3 DNA is TGTGCCAGCAGTTACTCGGGAGAACGGAGGAGGTCACCCCTCCACTTT. Translation: CASSYSGERRRSPLHF.

This clonotype was detected a few times. CDR3 region: CASSQLKVSGELFF. Written as DNA, the CDR3 is TGTGCCAGCAGCCAGCTCAAAGTTTCCGGGGAGCTGTTTTTT. This sequence joins TRBV6-2 or TRBV6-3 and TRBJ2-2; D ambiguous. Trimming left V 6 bases short and J 6 bases short, with 14 bases between. The CDR3 consists of 14 residues. CDR1 is MNHEY and CDR2 is SVGEGT in the germline V gene.

This clonotype has more than one count but fewer than ten. The chain is built from TRBV5-1 and TRBJ2-5; 9 nucleotides align to TRBD1. V lost 4 bases to trimming and J lost 4 bases; unmatched junction nucleotides: 11. The CDR3 is 16 residues long. Germline V lookup: CDR1 SGHRS, CDR2 YFSETQ. CDR3: CASSTRGTGMGETQYF. CDR3 bases: TGCGCCAGCAGCACGCGGGGGACAGGGATGGGAGAGACCCAGTACTTC.

V and J are TRBV12-3 or TRBV12-4 and TRBJ2-5; 8 bases fit TRBD1. The CDR3 loop spans 15 amino acids. The V and J ends lost 5 bases and 3 bases, in that order; junction bases with no gene match: 8. CDR3 amino acids: CASSPTDRGEETQYF. The CDR3 region has the DNA TGTGCCAGCAGTCCTACCGACAGGGGCGAAGAGACCCAGTACTTC.

This chain joins TRBV2 and TRBJ2-4, with 10 nucleotides matching TRBD2. This CDR3 region has 15 residues. CDR1 and CDR2 (germline): SNHLY, FYNNEI. The junction had 9 bases not matched to a gene; V was cut back by 5 bases and J by 8 bases. The CDR3 nucleotides read TGTGCCAGCAGTCTAGCGGGAGCGCTTGAGGACATTCAGTACTTC. Encoded protein: CASSLAGALEDIQYF. The entire variable domain, with the rest obtained from reference TRBV2 and TRBJ2-4, is as follows: EPEVTQTPSHQVTQMGQEVILRCVPISNHLYFYWYRQILGQKVEFLVSFYNNEISEKSEIFDDQFSVERPDGSNFTLKIRSTKLEDSAMYFCASSLAGALEDIQYFGAGTRLSVL.

This sequence joins TRBV7-6 and TRBJ2-7, with D uncertain. The length of the CDR3 is 14 residues. V was shortened by 5 bases and J by 5 bases, with 16 bases between the two germline ends. Germline lookup yields CDR1 SGHVS and CDR2 FNYEAQ. CDR3 DNA sequence: TGTGCCAGCAGCCCAACGTCCGGGCCGGACGAGCAGTACTTC. Amino acid sequence: CASSPTSGPDEQYF.

This clonotype was picked up a small number of times. The chain couples TRBV27 to TRBJ2-1, with 10 nucleotides matching TRBD2. This CDR3 is built from 15 residues. After removal of 3 bases from V and 4 bases from J, the junction contained 3 bases not matched to a gene. Looked up from germline, CDR1 is MNHEY and CDR2 is SMNVEV (reference sequence). CDR3 DNA: TGTGCCAGCAGTTTCACTAGCGGGGTTTACAATGAGCAGTTCTTC. Translation gives CASSFTSGVYNEQFF.

With respect to this clonotype: A much more abundant neighbour one base away suggests this may be a read error. This chain links TRBV7-9 with TRBJ1-4; 7 bases are a match to TRBD1. CDR1 and CDR2 (germline): SEHNR, FQNEAQ (reference sequence). There are 14 residues in the CDR3. CDR3 sequence reads: CASRLDRPNEKLFF. CDR3 nucleotide sequence: TGTGCCAGCCGCTTGGACAGGCCTAATGAAAAACTGTTTTTT.

The chain carries TRBV30 and TRBJ2-5; D gene uncertain. Germline V gene lookup returns CDR1 GTSNPN and CDR2 SVGIG (reference sequence). This CDR3 spans 11 amino acids. V shed 0 bases and J shed 5 bases, with 4 bases lying between them. CDR3 in DNA: TGTGCCTGGAGTGTTGAGGAGACCCAGTACTTC. Its protein is CAWSVEETQYF.

This clonotype was picked up a small number of times. The chain carries TRBV5-4 and TRBJ2-1; possibly TRBD2 for D (6 bases). V was shortened by 0 bases and J by 6 bases, with 10 bases between the two germline ends. This CDR3 contains 14 residues. The germline V gene has CDR1 SGHNT and CDR2 YYREEE (reference sequence). CDR3 bases: TGTGCCAGCAGCTTGGGACTAGTTAGCAATGAGCAGTTCTTC. As protein: CASSLGLVSNEQFF.

This chain's CDR3 is CAWRGPGLAGMGAGELFF. The CDR3 nucleotides are TGTGCCTGGAGGGGTCCGGGACTAGCGGGAATGGGCGCCGGGGAGCTGTTTTTT. The genes are TRBV30 and TRBJ2-2, with 13 bases fitting TRBD2. Germline trimming cut 3 bases from V and 6 bases from J; bases unmatched to any gene: 13. The germline CDR1 and CDR2 sequences are GTSNPN and SVGIG (reference sequence). The CDR3 extends over 18 amino acids. Together with reference TRBV30 and TRBJ2-2, the CDR3 gives the full variable domain: SQTIHQWPATLVQPVGSPLSLECTVEGTSNPNLYWYRQAAGRGLQLLFYSVGIGQISSEVPQNLSASRPQDRQFILSSKKLLLSDSGFYLCAWRGPGLAGMGAGELFFGEGSRLTVL.

This clonotype was found a few times. The rearrangement joins TRBV5-4 to TRBJ2-2; TRBD2 matches at 9 bases. V gave up 2 bases and J gave up 7 bases; unmatched junction bases: 6. Germline V CDR1 and CDR2: SGHNT, YYREEE (reference sequence). The CDR3 covers 15 residues. CDR3: CASSFGAGGVGELFF. CDR3 nucleotides: TGTGCCAGCAGCTTCGGAGCGGGAGGTGTCGGGGAGCTGTTTTTT.

The rearrangement uses TRBV23-1 and TRBJ2-5; 9 bases fit TRBD1. TRBV23-1 falls under the ORF class, with uncertain function. The CDR3 contains 14 residues. The V segment lost 2 bases and the J segment 7 bases; nucleotides outside the gene matches: 5. CDR3 sequence (DNA): TGCGCCAGCAGTCAAGCAGGGACAGGGTGGACCCAGTACTTC. Amino acid sequence: CASSQAGTGWTQYF.

Many counts were recorded for this clonotype. The chain carries TRBV6-4 and TRBJ2-1; maybe TRBD2 (6 bases). The ends were cut back, 5 bases at V and 8 bases at J, with 16 bases in the middle. CDR3 length: 14 amino acids. CDR1 is MRHNA and CDR2 is SNTAGT in the germline V gene. The CDR3 DNA reads as TGTGCCAGCAGTCCAGCTGGGGGGAGGCATGAGCAGTTCTTC. As protein: CASSPAGGRHEQFF.

This rearrangement joins TRBV12-3 or TRBV12-4 to TRBJ2-2; 14 bases fit TRBD2. The CDR3 is made up of 19 amino acids. V was clipped by 8 bases and J by 3 bases; unmatched bases: 14. The CDR3 reads CASLPGTSGSYRDTGELFF. The DNA for the CDR3 is TGTGCCAGCCTCCCGGGGACTAGCGGGAGCTATCGGGACACCGGGGAGCTGTTTTTT.

There are a few counts of this clonotype. The V call is TRBV7-3, the J call TRBJ2-1; D may be TRBD2 (5 bases). Germline CDR1 is SGHTA and CDR2 is FQGTGA. V dropped 0 bases and J dropped 4 bases, with 13 bases sitting between them. This CDR3 is 16 amino acids long. In DNA form, the CDR3 reads TGTGCCAGCAGCTTAACGGCGGGTCTATTATACAATGAGCAGTTCTTC. Its translation is CASSLTAGLLYNEQFF.

This clonotype was found a few times. The rearrangement links TRBV6-1 to TRBJ2-3, with 10 bases identical to TRBD2. This CDR3 contains 14 residues. Germline values: CDR1 MNHNS, CDR2 SASEGT. V lost 10 bases to trimming and J lost 3 bases; unmatched junction nucleotides: 7. In nucleotides, the CDR3 is TGTGCCACTCAGCGGGAGGGAGGGACAGATACGCAGTATTTT. Amino acid sequence: CATQREGGTDTQYF.

This clonotype was detected a few times. The chain has TRBV20-1 and TRBJ2-3, with TRBD2 identical over 12 bases. Germline values: CDR1 DFQATT, CDR2 SNEGSKA (reference sequence). The CDR3 is 16 amino acids. V lost 6 bases, J lost 3 bases, and 10 bases stayed unmatched. The CDR3 loop reads CSAHNPTSGSTDTQYF. The CDR3 DNA reads TGCAGTGCCCATAATCCGACTAGCGGGAGTACAGATACGCAGTATTTT.

The V call is TRBV10-2, the J call TRBJ2-7; D gene unclear. V was pared by 9 bases and J by 1 base, with 13 bases between. The CDR3 is 13 amino acids. In germline, CDR1 is WSHSY, CDR2 SAAADI. The CDR3 sequence: CARTRAASYEQYF. The CDR3 DNA follows: TGCGCCAGGACCCGGGCAGCGTCCTACGAGCAGTACTTC.

This clonotype was picked up a small number of times. The rearrangement links TRBV7-9 to TRBJ2-3; 8 bases map to TRBD2. Per germline, CDR1 SEHNR and CDR2 FQNEAQ (reference sequence). The V segment lost 5 bases and the J segment 1 base; nucleotides outside the gene matches: 8. The CDR3 spans 16 residues. CDR3 coding DNA: TGTGCCAGCAGCGTCAGCGGGAGAGGCGGCACAGATACGCAGTATTTT. The encoded protein is CASSVSGRGGTDTQYF. Supplemented by reference TRBV7-9 and TRBJ2-3, the full variable domain reads DTGVSQNPRHKITKRGQNVTFRCDPISEHNRLYWYRQTLGQGPEFLTYFQNEAQLEKSRLLSDRFSAERPKGSFSTLEIQRTEQGDSAMYLCASSVSGRGGTDTQYFGPGTRLTVL.

This clonotype appeared a few times. The V gene is TRBV5-4, the J gene TRBJ2-2; 7 bases are shared with TRBD1. The CDR3 extends over 15 amino acids. Per the germline V gene, CDR1 is SGHNT and CDR2 is YYREEE (reference sequence). The junction had 6 bases not matched to a gene; V was cut back by 4 bases and J by 3 bases. The chain's CDR3 is CASSRQGLHTGELFF. CDR3 DNA: TGTGCCAGCAGCCGACAGGGTTTGCACACCGGGGAGCTGTTTTTT.

The rearrangement links TRBV30 to TRBJ2-7, with D unresolved. This CDR3 region has 14 residues. V lost 0 bases and J 0 bases, leaving 9 bases between the germline ends. Per germline, CDR1 GTSNPN and CDR2 SVGIG (reference sequence). The CDR3 region has the DNA TGTGCCTGGAGTGTAAGTCTAACCTCCTACGAGCAGTACTTC. Residues: CAWSVSLTSYEQYF.

The chain recombines TRBV7-9 with TRBJ2-5, with 9 bases identical to TRBD2. Losses at the gene ends were 3 bases for V and 2 bases for J; bases not matched to a gene: 4. CDR1 and CDR2 from the germline V gene are SEHNR and FQNEAQ (reference sequence). The length of the CDR3 is 15 residues. Here the CDR3 DNA reads TGTGCCAGCAGCTTCGTAGCGGGGGTACAAGAGACCCAGTACTTC. Amino acids: CASSFVAGVQETQYF.

This clonotype showed up just a few times. The chain couples TRBV12-3 or TRBV12-4 to TRBJ2-5, with a weak D call TRBD2 (6 bases). V dropped 8 bases and J dropped 4 bases, with 14 bases sitting between them. The CDR3 contains 13 residues. In DNA form, the CDR3 reads TGTGCCAGCCGGGACTTGGCGGGAGAGACCCAGTACTTC. This sequence encodes CASRDLAGETQYF.

This clonotype was counted between two and nine times. The J gene is TRBJ2-1, the V gene TRBV7-2; D ambiguous. The V gene's germline CDR1 is SGHTA and CDR2 FQGNSA. The CDR3 is 14 amino acids. Trimming removed 4 bases at V and 8 bases at J, with 15 bases between. The chain's CDR3 is CASSSQASRDEQFF. CDR3 DNA sequence: TGTGCCAGCAGCTCGCAGGCTAGTCGCGATGAGCAGTTCTTC.

This clonotype appeared a few times. The junction differs from germline at one of its ends, possibly a read error. The chain couples TRBV20-1 to TRBJ2-7; 7 bases are shared with TRBD1. In germline, CDR1 is DFQATT, CDR2 SNEGSKA (reference sequence). This CDR3 region has 12 residues. As DNA, the CDR3 is TGCAGTGGTAGACAGGGTGGCTACGAGCAGTACTTC. Protein: CSGRQGGYEQYF.

Only a few counts were recorded for this clonotype. The rearrangement joins TRBV27 to TRBJ1-2, with TRBD1 as a possible D gene (5 bases). This CDR3 has 14 amino acids. Per the germline V gene, CDR1 is MNHEY and CDR2 is SMNVEV (reference sequence). Trimming took 5 bases from V and 4 from J, leaving 14 bases between them. CDR3 nucleotide sequence: TGTGCCAGCAGTGAAGGGGTCTGGGGCTATGGCTACACCTTC. It yields the protein CASSEGVWGYGYTF.

CDR3 sequence: CASSLLSGSRVDTQYF. The CDR3 region has the DNA TGTGCCAGCAGCCTACTCAGCGGGAGTCGGGTAGATACGCAGTATTTT. The chain couples TRBV7-2 to TRBJ2-3, with 8 positions matching TRBD2. V gave up 5 bases and J gave up 5 bases; unmatched junction bases: 12. Germline loops: CDR1 SGHTA, CDR2 FQGNSA. This CDR3 comprises 16 residues.